This TCR beta chain was profiled in a study of cytomegalovirus exposure and HLA in healthy donors. Notes on the study in general: Among TCR beta chains of equal frequency, HLA-associated ones were more clonally expanded in a later analysis. Per a prior analysis, the majority of TCR beta V segments were productive roughly 87% or roughly 30% of the time. The classifier reportedly diagnosed cytomegalovirus status with high sensitivity and specificity.

Primers for the PCR totalled 60 Vbeta and 13 Jbeta. Assay: immunoSEQ multiplex PCR; the TCRdb copy retains only in-frame clones and omits some. This repertoire comprises tens of thousands of clones; its ten largest clones make up around 1.2%. About this clone itself: What it binds is not known.

The sample was PBMCs. This TCR derives from a woman aged 30 to 39 in good health and CMV-seronegative.

DNA for the CDR3: TGTGCCAGCAGCTCAGGATATAGCACAGATACGCAGTATTTT. Translated: CASSSGYSTDTQYF. The chain couples TRBV7-2 to TRBJ2-3; no clear D gene. The CDR3 spans 14 residues. The germline V gene encodes CDR1 SGHTA and CDR2 FQGNSA. With 4 bases removed from V and 0 bases from J, the gap between germline ends came to 8 bases.